Below are 7 T cell receptor beta chains sequenced from a single sample in a study of human T cells and chemical hapten exposure. Time point defined: patch test 2, 6 weeks after DPC sensitization. The treatment is: therapeutic diphenylcyclopropenone sensitization with weekly scalp DPC. TCRdb re-analysed the RACE reads in MiXCR, keeping a single row per CDR3 protein. Of 95,000 or so distinct CDR3 sequences in the sample, about an eighth were seen once. Source: whole blood, taken in connection with sensitization to the hapten diphenylcyclopropenone (DPC). The receptors come from a woman aged 35 to 49 with alopecia areata. Some clones in this sample may be carry-over from other donors' samples.

This clonotype was picked up a small number of times. The chain links TRBV7-9 to TRBJ2-5; 7 nucleotides agree with TRBD1. CDR1 and CDR2 (germline): SEHNR, FQNEAQ (reference sequence). J gave up 3 bases and V 2 bases, and 3 bases lay outside the gene matches. CDR3 length equals 14 residues. The CDR3 DNA reads as TGTGCCAGCAGCTTACAGACAGGGAAAGAGACCCAGTACTTC. This encodes CASSLQTGKETQYF.

This clonotype was recorded at least ten times. The chain joins TRBV4-1 to TRBJ2-1, with TRBD1 identical over 9 bases. The length of the CDR3 is 15 residues. The germline V gene has CDR1 MGHRA and CDR2 YSYEKL. J lost 8 bases, V lost 4 bases, and 9 bases had no gene match. CDR3 sequence reads: CASSPLGRQGDEQFF. The CDR3 coding sequence is TGCGCCAGCAGCCCCCTCGGCAGACAGGGGGATGAGCAGTTCTTC.

The chain recombines TRBV7-6 with TRBJ2-7; D remains unclear. The CDR3 is 15 amino acids. Trimming removed 5 bases at V and 5 bases at J, with 19 bases between. Germline V lookup: CDR1 SGHVS, CDR2 FNYEAQ. The CDR3 DNA is TGTGCCAGCAGCCCATCGGACGGTCGTCACCACGAGCAGTACTTC. This sequence encodes CASSPSDGRHHEQYF.

This clonotype has ten or more counts. This chain connects TRBV4-3 to TRBJ2-3, with TRBD2 as a possible D gene (6 bases). The V gene's germline CDR1 is LGHNA and CDR2 YSLEER. The CDR3 length is 17 residues. Trimming shortened V by 0 bases and J by 3 bases, and 16 bases separated the two germline ends. CDR3 protein: CASSQDRASVSTDTQYF. The CDR3 coding sequence is TGCGCCAGCAGCCAAGATCGGGCTAGCGTTTCTACAGATACGCAGTATTTT.

This clonotype has only a few counts. The chain uses TRBV28 and TRBJ1-4; 10 bases are a match to TRBD1. V shed 5 bases, J shed 8 bases, and the junction held 5 bases outside the gene matches. Germline V gene data show CDR1 as MDHEN and CDR2 as SYDVKM. CDR3 length: 14 residues. The CDR3 coding sequence is TGTGCCAGCAGTCTTGGGACAGGGGAGGAAAAACTGTTTTTT. The encoded protein is CASSLGTGEEKLFF.

The J gene is TRBJ2-3, the V gene TRBV27; 8 nucleotides align to TRBD2. The J segment lost 6 bases and the V segment lost 3 bases, leaving 2 bases of the junction unmatched. The CDR3 totals 13 residues. The germline CDR1 and CDR2 sequences are MNHEY and SMNVEV (reference sequence). The CDR3 region has the DNA TGTGCCAGCAGTTTCAGACTAGCGGATACGCAGTATTTT. It yields the protein CASSFRLADTQYF.

This clonotype appeared many times. The gene calls are TRBV7-2 and TRBJ2-1; a weak D match, TRBD1 (6 bases). V was pared by 5 bases and J by 2 bases, with 10 bases between. In germline, CDR1 is SGHTA, CDR2 FQGNSA. The CDR3 extends over 14 amino acids. The CDR3 sequence is CASSPRGTYNEQFF. CDR3 in DNA: TGTGCCAGCAGCCCCAGGGGTACCTACAATGAGCAGTTCTTC.